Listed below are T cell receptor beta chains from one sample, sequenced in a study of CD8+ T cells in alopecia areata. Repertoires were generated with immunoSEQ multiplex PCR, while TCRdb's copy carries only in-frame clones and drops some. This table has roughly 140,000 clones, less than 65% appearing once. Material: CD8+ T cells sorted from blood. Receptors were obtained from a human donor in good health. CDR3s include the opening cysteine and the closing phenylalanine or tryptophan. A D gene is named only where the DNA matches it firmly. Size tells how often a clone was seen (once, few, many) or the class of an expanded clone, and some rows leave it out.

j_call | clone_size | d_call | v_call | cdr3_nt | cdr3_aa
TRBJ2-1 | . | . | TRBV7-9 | TGTGCCAGCAGCTTAGGGGTGGTGCGGGGCAATGAGCAGTTCTTC | CASSLGVVRGNEQFF
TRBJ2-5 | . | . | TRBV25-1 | TGTGCCAGCAGTGAATCGGCAAGAGCCCAGTACTTC | CASSESARAQYF
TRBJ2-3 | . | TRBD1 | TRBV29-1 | TGCAGCGTTGAGAGAAGGGGGCATGGAGATACGCAGTATTTT | CSVERRGHGDTQYF
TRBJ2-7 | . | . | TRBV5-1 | TGCGCCAGCAGCTGGGACCGTTACTACGAGCAGTACTTC | CASSWDRYYEQYF
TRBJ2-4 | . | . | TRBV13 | TGTGCCAGCAGCTTATTAGCCAAAAACATTCAGTACTTC | CASSLLAKNIQYF
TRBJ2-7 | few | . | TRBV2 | TGTGCCAGCAGTGACAGGTGGTTCTACGAGCAGTACTTC | CASSDRWFYEQYF
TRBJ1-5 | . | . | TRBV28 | TGTGCCAGCAGGAGAGGGACAACAAGACAGCCCCAGCATTTT | CASRRGTTRQPQHF
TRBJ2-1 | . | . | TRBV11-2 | TGTGCCAGCAGCCCGGGACCCCACAATGAGCAGTTCTTC | CASSPGPHNEQFF
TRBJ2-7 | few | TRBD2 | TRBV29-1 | TGCAGCGTTGAGGGGACTAGCGGATCCTACGAGCAGTACTTC | CSVEGTSGSYEQYF
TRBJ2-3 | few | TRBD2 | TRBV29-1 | TGCAGCGTGATTCTAGCGGGAGTGCATCTAGATACGCAGTATTTT | CSVILAGVHLDTQYF
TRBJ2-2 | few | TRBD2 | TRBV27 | TGTGCCAGCGGGAATAGCGGGACCTACGGGGAGCTGTTTTTT | CASGNSGTYGELFF
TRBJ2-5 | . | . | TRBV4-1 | TGCGCCAGCAGCCAAGCCTGGGCCAGACAAGAGACCCAGTACTTC | CASSQAWARQETQYF
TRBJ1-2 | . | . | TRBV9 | TGTGCCAGCAGCGTACAGGGAAGCTATGGCTACACCTTC | CASSVQGSYGYTF
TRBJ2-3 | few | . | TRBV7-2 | TGTGCCAGCAGTCCTGAACAGGGTTTTACGCAGTATTTT | CASSPEQGFTQYF
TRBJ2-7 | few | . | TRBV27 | TGTGCCAGCAGTTTCATCTTCGGCCCGACTGGCGACGAGCAGTACTTC | CASSFIFGPTGDEQYF
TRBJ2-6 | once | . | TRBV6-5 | TGTGCCAGCGGCGCAGGGTCCGGGGCCAACGTCCTGACTTTC | CASGAGSGANVLTF